This entry lists 25 T cell receptor beta chains sequenced from one sample in a study of shared clonotypes between healthy human individuals. Naive CD8 populations comprised CD45RO-negative cells positively selected for CCR7, excluding terminally differentiated effector memory CD45RA+ cells. Here immunoSEQ multiplex PCR was the method, and the copy in TCRdb shows in-frame clones only, minus some. This table has around 1.9 million clones, 93% appearing once. Sequencing was performed on naive CD8+ T cells from PBMCs. These receptors came from a young man in good health. Some clones in this sample may be carry-over from other donors' samples.

This chain uses TRBV10-2 with TRBJ2-2, with D possibly matching TRBD2 (5 bases). Trimming cost V 3 bases and J 5 bases, with 13 bases left between them. Germline CDR1 WSHSY, CDR2 SAAADI. This CDR3 has 15 amino acids. CDR3 sequence: CASSDLAGMTGELFF. The DNA for the CDR3 is TGCGCCAGCAGTGATTTGGCGGGCATGACCGGGGAGCTGTTTTTT.

The chain has TRBV30 and TRBJ1-2, with a possible D match to TRBD1 (5 bases). Germline loops: CDR1 GTSNPN, CDR2 SVGIG (reference sequence). V gave up 5 bases and J gave up 4 bases, with 17 bases separating them. The CDR3 sequence is 14 residues long. CDR3: CAWVSIREGYGYTF. The CDR3 DNA follows: TGTGCCTGGGTGTCAATCAGGGAAGGCTATGGCTACACCTTC. Complete variable domain (other parts from reference TRBV30 and TRBJ1-2): SQTIHQWPATLVQPVGSPLSLECTVEGTSNPNLYWYRQAAGRGLQLLFYSVGIGQISSEVPQNLSASRPQDRQFILSSKKLLLSDSGFYLCAWVSIREGYGYTFGSGTRLTVV.

This rearrangement joins TRBV15 to TRBJ1-4; 9 bases agree with TRBD1. The V gene's germline CDR1 is LNHNV and CDR2 YYDKDF (reference sequence). The V gene end was trimmed by 5 bases and the J gene end by 2 bases; junction bases not matched to a gene: 9. The CDR3 is 17 residues long. The DNA for the CDR3 is TGTGCCACCAGCTCCTCCGGGACAGGGTCGACTAATGAAAAACTGTTTTTT. It translates to CATSSSGTGSTNEKLFF.

The chain links TRBV7-3 to TRBJ2-2; D is undetermined. The CDR3 runs 14 residues. Deletions cut 2 bases from V and 4 bases from J, with 8 bases between. From germline, CDR1 is SGHTA and CDR2 FQGTGA. The CDR3 coding sequence is TGTGCCAGCAGCTTATTAACGCGCACCGGGGAGCTGTTTTTT. Translated: CASSLLTRTGELFF.

The V call is TRBV27, the J call TRBJ2-2; no definite D call. The V end was cut by 2 bases, the J end by 5 bases, with 9 bases between. The CDR3 has 14 residues. Germline V gene lookup returns CDR1 MNHEY and CDR2 SMNVEV (reference sequence). This CDR3 is CASSLTLWTGELFF. The CDR3 DNA reads as TGTGCCAGCAGTTTAACGCTTTGGACCGGGGAGCTGTTTTTT.

J is TRBJ1-1 and V is TRBV5-1; D unclear. V gave up 4 bases and J gave up 2 bases, with 12 bases separating them. This CDR3 is 14 amino acids long. Germline lookup yields CDR1 SGHRS and CDR2 YFSETQ. The CDR3 DNA is TGCGCCAGCAGCCCTGGATGGACTAACACTGAAGCTTTCTTT. Residues: CASSPGWTNTEAFF.

The V call is TRBV28, the J call TRBJ2-7; a possible D gene is TRBD1 (5 bases). This CDR3 has 17 amino acids. V was cut by 6 bases and J by 5 bases, with 26 bases left in between. Germline V gene data show CDR1 as MDHEN and CDR2 as SYDVKM. The CDR3 bases are TGTGCCAGCAGCCCCCTTTCGTATGACAGAGACCTCCACGAGCAGTACTTC. This gives the protein CASSPLSYDRDLHEQYF.

This rearrangement joins TRBV27 to TRBJ2-7; 8 bases are shared with TRBD1. This CDR3 has 15 amino acids. The junction had 8 bases not matched to a gene; V was cut back by 2 bases and J by 5 bases. Germline V CDR1 and CDR2: MNHEY, SMNVEV (reference sequence). CDR3 sequence reads: CASSLDVTGVHEQYF. In DNA form, the CDR3 reads TGTGCCAGCAGTTTAGATGTGACAGGGGTCCACGAGCAGTACTTC.

The chain carries TRBV27 and TRBJ2-2; the D is unclear. From germline, CDR1 is MNHEY and CDR2 SMNVEV (reference sequence). The CDR3 runs to 17 residues. V dropped 1 base and J dropped 0 bases, with 12 bases sitting between them. CDR3 sequence (DNA): TGTGCCAGCAGTTTATTGGCGCCGACGACGAACACCGGGGAGCTGTTTTTT. Amino acids: CASSLLAPTTNTGELFF.

Turning to this clone: The same CDR3 also results from other DNA sequences found in this sample. The genes are TRBV9 and TRBJ2-7; 8 nucleotides line up with TRBD1. V dropped 3 bases and J dropped 2; count of bases not matched to a gene: 4. The CDR3 has 14 amino acids. Germline V CDR1 and CDR2: SGDLS, YYNGEE. The DNA of the CDR3 is TGTGCCAGCAGCGCCGGGACAGGAACCTACGAGCAGTACTTC. This gives the protein CASSAGTGTYEQYF.

J is TRBJ2-5 and V is TRBV15, with D hard to call. The CDR3 covers 15 residues. Trimming removed 0 bases from V and 5 bases from J, with 13 bases in between. Looked up from germline, CDR1 is LNHNV and CDR2 is YYDKDF (reference sequence). The CDR3 bases are TGTGCCACCAGCAGAGATTCCTCGGTAGTTGAGACCCAGTACTTC. Protein sequence: CATSRDSSVVETQYF. Drawing the rest from reference TRBV15 and TRBJ2-5, the complete variable domain is DAMVIQNPRYQVTQFGKPVTLSCSQTLNHNVMYWYQQKSSQAPKLLFHYYDKDFNNEADTPDNFQSRRPNTSFCFLDIRSPGLGDTAMYLCATSRDSSVVETQYFGPGTRLLVL.

The V call is TRBV5-8, the J call TRBJ2-2; D perhaps matches TRBD2 (6 bases). Germline V gene data show CDR1 as SGHTS and CDR2 as YDEGEE. V was shortened by 1 base and J by 2 bases, with 9 bases between the two germline ends. This CDR3 comprises 15 residues. The CDR3 region has the DNA TGTGCCAGCAGCTTGCTCGGGACTAACACCGGGGAGCTGTTTTTT. It translates to CASSLLGTNTGELFF.

A word on this clone: In the same sample, other DNA sequences code for this CDR3. The CDR3 reads CASSSLAGTYEQYF. In nucleotides, the CDR3 is TGTGCCAGCAGCTCCTTAGCGGGGACCTACGAGCAGTACTTC. The V and J genes are TRBV7-6 and TRBJ2-7, with 8 positions matching TRBD2. Trimming removed 4 bases from V and 2 bases from J; junction bases left unmatched: 4. The CDR3 is made up of 14 amino acids. Germline lookup yields CDR1 SGHVS and CDR2 FNYEAQ.

This clone was recorded only once. The chain joins TRBV29-1 to TRBJ2-1, with 8 bases matching TRBD2. The V segment lost 1 base and the J segment 10 bases; nucleotides outside the gene matches: 3. From germline, CDR1 is SQVTM and CDR2 ANQGSEA. The CDR3 is 12 residues long. The CDR3: CSVEGGGREQFF. In DNA form, the CDR3 reads TGCAGCGTTGAAGGAGGCGGGAGGGAGCAGTTCTTC.

The chain employs TRBV7-9 and TRBJ1-2, with a weak D call TRBD1 (5 bases). The CDR3 spans 19 residues. Germline V gene sequence: CDR1 SEHNR, CDR2 FQNEAQ (reference sequence). V lost 4 bases to trimming and J lost 0 bases, with 24 bases between them. The CDR3 coding sequence is TGTGCCAGCAGCTACACTTTACTCCGGGACGGGGAAGCTAACTATGGCTACACCTTC. Encoded protein: CASSYTLLRDGEANYGYTF.

The chain uses TRBV27 and TRBJ2-7, with 7 positions matching TRBD2. The CDR3 totals 16 residues. V shed 0 bases and J 6 bases; nucleotides not matched to a gene: 11. Germline CDR1 is MNHEY and CDR2 is SMNVEV (reference sequence). CDR3 amino acids: CASSLSSGGGIPEQYF. CDR3 sequence (DNA): TGTGCCAGCAGTTTATCGTCTGGGGGGGGGATCCCCGAGCAGTACTTC.

This chain joins TRBV7-9 and TRBJ2-2; 9 bases are a match to TRBD1. The CDR3 covers 17 residues. With 2 bases clipped from V and 6 bases from J, the junction kept 10 bases outside the gene matches. Germline V gene data show CDR1 as SEHNR and CDR2 as FQNEAQ (reference sequence). CDR3 protein: CASSLNPGQGPAGELFF. CDR3 DNA sequence: TGTGCCAGCAGCTTAAACCCGGGACAGGGTCCAGCCGGGGAGCTGTTTTTT.

In the case of this clone: Other DNA sequences in this specimen translate into the identical CDR3. The V and J genes are TRBV9 and TRBJ1-5; D gene unclear. V shed 0 bases and J shed 1 base, with 5 bases lying between them. The CDR3 has 14 amino acids. Looked up from germline, CDR1 is SGDLS and CDR2 is YYNGEE. The CDR3 DNA sequence: TGTGCCAGCAGCGTAGCCGGAAGCAATCAGCCCCAGCATTTT. Its protein product is CASSVAGSNQPQHF.

V gene TRBV20-1 combines with J gene TRBJ2-3; D remains unclear. CDR1 and CDR2 (germline): DFQATT, SNEGSKA (reference sequence). The CDR3 runs to 10 residues. CDR3 residues: CSAATYPQYF. The DNA of the CDR3 is TGCAGCGCCGCCACCTATCCGCAGTATTTT.

This sequence joins TRBV4-1 and TRBJ2-7; no firm D call. The V end was cut by 1 base, the J end by 7 bases, with 11 bases between. Germline values: CDR1 MGHRA, CDR2 YSYEKL. This CDR3 is built from 13 residues. CDR3 sequence: CASSQVAVGEQYF. CDR3 coding DNA: TGCGCCAGCAGCCAAGTGGCGGTGGGGGAGCAGTACTTC.

This sequence joins TRBV6-5 and TRBJ1-2, with a possible D match to TRBD1 (5 bases). Germline CDR1 and CDR2: MNHEY and SVGAGI. The ends were cut back, 6 bases at V and 4 bases at J, with 15 bases in the middle. CDR3 length: 14 residues. The DNA for the CDR3 is TGTGCCAGCAGCCCGGGGGACGGAATCTATGGCTACACCTTC. Translating it yields CASSPGDGIYGYTF.

The chain has TRBV6-1 and TRBJ1-5, with no clear D. The CDR3 length is 15 residues. Germline V gene lookup returns CDR1 MNHNS and CDR2 SASEGT. V dropped 2 bases and J dropped 1 base, with 9 bases sitting between them. The chain's CDR3 is CASSEWIGSNQPQHF. The CDR3 coding sequence is TGTGCCAGCAGTGAATGGATTGGCAGCAATCAGCCCCAGCATTTT.

This sequence joins TRBV28 and TRBJ2-7, with a weak D call TRBD2 (5 bases). The germline V and J ends were trimmed by 7 bases and 5 bases, with 9 bases remaining between them. Germline CDR1 reads MDHEN; CDR2 reads SYDVKM. This CDR3 is built from 11 residues. CDR3 bases: TGTGCCAGCACCCCCGGGGACGAGCAGTACTTC. Amino acids: CASTPGDEQYF.

The chain uses TRBV11-2 and TRBJ2-3; unclear D gene. Germline values: CDR1 SGHAT, CDR2 FQNNGV. This CDR3 is 18 amino acids long. V dropped 5 bases and J dropped 4 bases, with 25 bases sitting between them. CDR3 sequence reads: CASSPNPLTPHVPDTQYF. The CDR3 region has the DNA TGTGCCAGCAGCCCCAATCCCCTCACACCCCATGTACCAGATACGCAGTATTTT.

The CDR3, as DNA: TGTGCCAGCAGCGTAGGTACGGGTGGGGACACTGAAGCTTTCTTT. It encodes CASSVGTGGDTEAFF. J is TRBJ1-1 and V is TRBV9; D is undetermined. Looked up from germline, CDR1 is SGDLS and CDR2 is YYNGEE. V was shortened by 0 bases and J by 3 bases, with 12 bases between the two germline ends. This CDR3 is 15 amino acids long.